A single sample gave rise to the 18 T cell receptor beta chains below, sequenced in a study of Ad26.COV2.S vaccination and SARS-CoV-2 variants. Produced via immunoSEQ multiplex PCR; TCRdb's table is partial and in-frame only. Of 450,000 to 550,000 clones listed, approximately 89% are singletons. Treatment meaning: around 19 received Ad26.COV2.S at low or high dose, single or two shots; about five received placebo; per-sample allocation not given. Day 63 after the first vaccine or placebo injection was the time point for sampling. Specimen: peripheral blood, collected in a trial of Ad26.COV2.S vaccine versus placebo. The source is a person between 18 and 60 years old who received the Ad26.COV2.S COVID-19 vaccine or a placebo.

The chain recombines TRBV7-9 with TRBJ2-7; TRBD1 aligns across 7 bases. This CDR3 comprises 14 residues. The germline V gene has CDR1 SEHNR and CDR2 FQNEAQ (reference sequence). V lost 5 bases to trimming and J lost 2 bases; unmatched junction nucleotides: 6. The CDR3 DNA reads TGTGCCAGCAGCCCCCGACAGGGCCCCTACGAGCAGTACTTC. Translation: CASSPRQGPYEQYF.

On this clone: The sample has other DNA sequences that encode this CDR3 too. This chain uses TRBV18 with TRBJ2-1; D gene unclear. This CDR3 is built from 13 residues. Germline V CDR1 and CDR2: KGHSH, LQKENI. Trimming cost V 0 bases and J 4 bases, with 4 bases left between them. CDR3 loop: CASSPPGYNEQFF. CDR3 in DNA: TGTGCCAGCTCACCACCGGGTTACAATGAGCAGTTCTTC.

The V and J genes are TRBV6-5 and TRBJ2-6; D is uncertain. Germline V gene lookup returns CDR1 MNHEY and CDR2 SVGAGI. The V gene lost 4 bases and the J gene lost 4 bases, with 8 bases spanning the gap. The CDR3 runs to 14 residues. The CDR3 DNA sequence: TGTGCCAGCAGTTCCCTCTCGGGGGCCAACGTCCTGACTTTC. Translating gives CASSSLSGANVLTF.

This chain joins TRBV28 and TRBJ1-2; 12 bases fit TRBD1. V shed 5 bases and J 7 bases; nucleotides not matched to a gene: 5. Germline CDR1 reads MDHEN; CDR2 reads SYDVKM. The CDR3 has 14 amino acids. DNA of the CDR3: TGTGCCAGCAGTCTGGGGACAGGGGGCCTTGGCTACACCTTC. Its translation is CASSLGTGGLGYTF.

V gene TRBV11-3 combines with J gene TRBJ2-1, with D possibly TRBD2 on 6 matching bases. Germline CDR1 reads SGHNT; CDR2 reads YENEEA. V was clipped by 5 bases and J by 9 bases, with 14 bases between them. The CDR3 is made up of 13 amino acids. This chain's CDR3 is CASSGSSEAEQFF. CDR3 nucleotides: TGTGCCAGCAGCGGATCTAGCGAAGCTGAGCAGTTCTTC.

This chain links TRBV2 with TRBJ1-6; D is uncertain. V was shortened by 2 bases and J by 5 bases, with 1 base between the two germline ends. Germline CDR1 SNHLY, CDR2 FYNNEI. This CDR3 region has 12 residues. The CDR3 region is CASSEHNSPLHF. The CDR3 nucleotides read TGTGCCAGCAGTGAACATAATTCACCCCTCCACTTT. Full variable domain (outside the CDR3, taken from reference TRBV2 and TRBJ1-6): EPEVTQTPSHQVTQMGQEVILRCVPISNHLYFYWYRQILGQKVEFLVSFYNNEISEKSEIFDDQFSVERPDGSNFTLKIRSTKLEDSAMYFCASSEHNSPLHFGNGTRLTVT.

The chain carries TRBV5-1 and TRBJ2-5; TRBD2 matches 11 bases. The germline CDR1 and CDR2 sequences are SGHRS and YFSETQ. The CDR3 spans 13 residues. J gave up 3 bases and V 9 bases, and 4 bases lay outside the gene matches. The CDR3 nucleotides read TGCGCCAACCCTAGCGGGGGGAAAGAGACCCAGTACTTC. This sequence encodes CANPSGGKETQYF.

The rearrangement uses TRBV15 and TRBJ2-7, with TRBD1 matching 8 bases. The germline V gene encodes CDR1 LNHNV and CDR2 YYDKDF (reference sequence). V was pared by 1 base and J by 2 bases, with 4 bases of the junction left unmatched. The CDR3 loop spans 15 amino acids. DNA for the CDR3: TGTGCCACCAGCAGAGGTACAGGGGGAACCTACGAGCAGTACGTC. As protein: CATSRGTGGTYEQYV.

This chain connects TRBV2 to TRBJ1-2; D is unclear. With 9 bases removed from V and 3 bases from J, the gap between germline ends came to 11 bases. Germline V gives CDR1 SNHLY, CDR2 FYNNEI. CDR3 length: 12 residues. CDR3 amino acids: CARLEGDYGYTF. The CDR3 coding sequence is TGTGCCAGACTGGAGGGTGACTATGGCTACACCTTC.

V gene TRBV4-3 combines with J gene TRBJ1-1, with 7 bases aligning to TRBD1. The CDR3 consists of 15 residues. Trimming took 3 bases from V and 5 from J; bases not matched to a gene: 9. Germline assignment: CDR1 LGHNA and CDR2 YSLEER. CDR3 residues: CASSQHRTGVTEAFF. CDR3 in DNA: TGCGCCAGCAGCCAGCACCGAACAGGGGTTACTGAAGCTTTCTTT.

The table lists this clone with a few counts. The chain combines TRBV20-1 with TRBJ1-5; D is possibly TRBD1 (6 bases). The CDR3 is made up of 12 amino acids. The germline V and J ends were trimmed by 3 bases and 5 bases, with 8 bases remaining between them. From germline, CDR1 is DFQATT and CDR2 SNEGSKA (reference sequence). CDR3 protein: CSASGGDQPQHF. DNA of the CDR3: TGCAGTGCTAGTGGGGGCGATCAGCCCCAGCATTTT.

The CDR3 nucleotides read TGTGCCAGCACCATTAGGAGGGGTAGCACAGATACGCAGTATTTT. Translation gives CASTIRRGSTDTQYF. The V call is TRBV6-5, the J call TRBJ2-3; tentative D call: TRBD2 (6 bases). Trimming removed 7 bases from V and 0 bases from J, with 14 bases in between. The length of the CDR3 is 15 residues. CDR1 is MNHEY, CDR2 SVGAGI, per germline.

The chain joins TRBV7-2 to TRBJ2-3, with TRBD2 as a possible D gene (5 bases). V was cut by 2 bases and J by 6 bases, with 18 bases left in between. In germline, CDR1 is SGHTA, CDR2 FQGNSA. The CDR3 totals 16 residues. CDR3 bases: TGTGCCAGCAGCTTACGGTCTTTGAGGGTAACTGATACGCAGTATTTT. The encoded protein is CASSLRSLRVTDTQYF.

The chain employs TRBV6-1 and TRBJ1-6; no clear D gene. The V gene lost 2 bases and the J gene lost 6 bases, with 14 bases spanning the gap. Per the germline V gene, CDR1 is MNHNS and CDR2 is SASEGT. This CDR3 spans 16 amino acids. The CDR3 protein is CASSESRYPSNSPLHF. The CDR3 DNA follows: TGTGCCAGCAGTGAAAGCCGCTACCCCTCTAATTCACCCCTCCACTTT.

This clone has a single count. The chain is built from TRBV28 and TRBJ1-2; no firm D call. The germline V and J ends were trimmed by 1 base and 5 bases, with 17 bases remaining between them. The germline CDR1 and CDR2 sequences are MDHEN and SYDVKM. The CDR3 consists of 16 residues. The CDR3 nucleotides are TGTGCCAGCAGTTTATCGTCCAGGAATTTAGCATATGGCTACACCTTC. It specifies CASSLSSRNLAYGYTF.

The chain is built from TRBV5-6 and TRBJ1-1; no definite D call. The CDR3 consists of 17 residues. From germline, CDR1 is SGHDT and CDR2 YYEEEE. Trimming took 2 bases from V and 7 from J, leaving 24 bases between them. DNA of the CDR3: TGTGCCAGCAGCTTTTTTTCAGCCCGGGCGCTGGGGATTGAAGCTTTCTTT. Amino acid sequence: CASSFFSARALGIEAFF.

V usage is TRBV5-6 and J usage is TRBJ1-2; D uncertain. This CDR3 is 16 amino acids long. V shed 0 bases and J shed 4 bases, with 16 bases lying between them. Germline CDR1 reads SGHDT; CDR2 reads YYEEEE. CDR3 loop: CASSLDPHGGGYGYTF. CDR3 nucleotides: TGTGCCAGCAGCTTGGACCCCCACGGTGGCGGCTATGGCTACACCTTC.

This clone is a singleton in its sample. DNA for the CDR3: TGTGCCACCAGACCCGGACAGGTCGCCTATCAGCCCCAGCATTTT. It encodes CATRPGQVAYQPQHF. V usage is TRBV6-6 and J usage is TRBJ1-5, with 7 nucleotides matching TRBD1. Trimming removed 10 bases from V and 5 bases from J; junction bases left unmatched: 14. Germline V gene sequence: CDR1 MNHNY, CDR2 SVGAGI (reference sequence). This CDR3 comprises 15 residues.